This T cell receptor (beta chain) was sequenced in a study of spatial heterogeneity in lung cancer. The CDR3 contains 13 residues. V was clipped by 7 bases and J by 4 bases; unmatched bases: 9. CDR1 and CDR2 from the germline V gene are DFQATT and SNEGSKA (reference sequence). Time point of the sample: sample taken at primary tumor resection. TCRdb re-called the 5' RACE reads with MiXCR, one entry per CDR3 protein. The sample has tens of thousands of distinct CDR3 sequences, approximately 5% seen once. This clonotype came up a few times. This chain joins TRBV20-1 and TRBJ1-2, with TRBD1 identical over 7 bases. This TCR was sampled from a male donor with early-stage non-small cell lung cancer. Sequencing used PBMCs, obtained at surgery. CDR3 amino acids: CSVWDSTTYGYTF. DNA of the CDR3: TGCAGTGTTTGGGACAGTACCACCTATGGCTACACCTTC.